A selection of T cell receptor beta chains follows, all from one sample in a study of blood T cell repertoires in COVID-19. TCRdb's copy holds only in-frame clones and misses some; the assay was immunoSEQ multiplex PCR. The table records 150,000 to 200,000 clones, around 77% of them present only once. The material sequenced was peripheral blood. The receptors originated from a man between 60 and 75 years old with active or convalescent COVID-19. Both conserved end residues are part of each CDR3. The order of the fields is D gene, J gene, V gene, clone size, CDR3 protein, CDR3 DNA. The D gene is left open where the match is weak. Clone size is not always given. Where it is, it says once, few, many or a class for expanded clones.

>TRBD2|TRBJ2-7|TRBV27|NA
CASSPSGGAYEQYF
TGTGCCAGCAGTCCTAGCGGGGGAGCCTACGAGCAGTACTTC
>NA|TRBJ1-1|TRBV19|NA
CASSSEGVVAFF
TGTGCCAGTAGTTCCGAGGGTGTTGTGGCTTTCTTT
>NA|TRBJ2-7|TRBV27|few
CASSPWAEGPYEQYF
TGTGCCAGCAGCCCTTGGGCCGAGGGCCCCTACGAGCAGTACTTC
>TRBD2|TRBJ2-5|TRBV5-4|NA
CASSRTSGRAFGETQYF
TGTGCCAGCAGCAGGACTAGCGGGAGGGCCTTCGGCGAGACCCAGTACTTC
>NA|TRBJ2-7|TRBV11-3|NA
CASSLGPFEAILHRYEQYF
TGTGCCAGCAGCTTAGGTCCGTTCGAAGCAATCCTACACAGGTACGAGCAGTACTTC
>NA|TRBJ2-7|TRBV19|NA
CASSPPGRTGSHEQYF
TGTGCCAGTAGTCCTCCCGGGAGGACAGGGTCCCACGAGCAGTACTTC
>TRBD2|TRBJ2-3|TRBV9|few
CASSATIGLAGDRTDTQYF
TGTGCCAGCAGCGCCACCATCGGACTAGCGGGAGACCGCACAGATACGCAGTATTTT
>TRBD1|TRBJ1-1|TRBV5-1|NA
CASSRQGASEAFF
TGCGCCAGCAGCCGACAGGGTGCATCAGAAGCTTTCTTT
>TRBD1|TRBJ1-1|TRBV5-6|NA
CASSLTGEVNTEAFF
TGTGCCAGCAGCTTGACAGGGGAGGTGAACACTGAAGCTTTCTTT
>NA|TRBJ1-2|TRBV4-1|NA
CASSHDPGQMSYGYTF
TGCGCCAGCAGCCATGACCCGGGACAAATGTCCTATGGCTACACCTTC
>TRBD2|TRBJ2-1|TRBV3-1/TRBV3-2|NA
CASSRSAGILNEQFF
TGTGCCAGCAGCCGCTCAGCGGGAATATTAAATGAGCAGTTCTTC
>NA|TRBJ2-3|TRBV7-2|NA
CASLTGPATDTQYF
TGTGCCAGCCTAACAGGGCCGGCCACAGATACGCAGTATTTT
>NA|TRBJ2-7|TRBV11-1|NA
CASSRGTYEQYF
TGTGCCAGCAGCCGTGGCACCTACGAGCAGTACTTC
>TRBD1|TRBJ1-6|TRBV3-1/TRBV3-2|NA
CASSHRGFRNSPLHF
TGTGCCAGCAGCCACAGGGGGTTCAGGAATTCACCCCTCCACTTT
>NA|TRBJ2-7|TRBV7-9|few
CASSFRSSGQYF
TGTGCCAGCAGCTTCAGGTCCTCCGGGCAGTACTTC
>TRBD2|TRBJ2-2|TRBV5-4|NA
CASSLLASGRKDDTGELFF
TGTGCCAGCAGCTTGTTGGCTAGCGGGAGGAAGGATGACACCGGGGAGCTGTTTTTT
>NA|TRBJ2-3|TRBV30|NA
CAWSAGHITDTQYF
TGTGCCTGGAGTGCCGGTCATATCACAGATACGCAGTATTTT
>TRBD1|TRBJ1-3|TRBV5-5|NA
CASSQTTGSGNTIYF
TGTGCCAGCAGTCAAACGACAGGGTCTGGAAACACCATATATTTT
>TRBD2|TRBJ2-3|TRBV19|NA
CASSYGGIAGATDTQYF
TGTGCCAGTAGTTATGGCGGGATAGCGGGCGCCACAGATACGCAGTATTTT
>TRBD2|TRBJ2-3|TRBV5-1|NA
CASTFSPSGRAGSDTQYF
TGCGCCAGCACCTTCTCCCCTAGCGGGAGGGCCGGGTCAGATACGCAGTATTTT
>NA|TRBJ1-1|TRBV12-3/TRBV12-4|NA
CASSFREGTEAFF
TGTGCCAGCAGTTTTAGGGAGGGGACTGAAGCTTTCTTT
>NA|TRBJ1-2|TRBV29-1|NA
CSVAGESASYTF
TGCAGCGTTGCGGGGGAGTCCGCCAGCTACACCTTC